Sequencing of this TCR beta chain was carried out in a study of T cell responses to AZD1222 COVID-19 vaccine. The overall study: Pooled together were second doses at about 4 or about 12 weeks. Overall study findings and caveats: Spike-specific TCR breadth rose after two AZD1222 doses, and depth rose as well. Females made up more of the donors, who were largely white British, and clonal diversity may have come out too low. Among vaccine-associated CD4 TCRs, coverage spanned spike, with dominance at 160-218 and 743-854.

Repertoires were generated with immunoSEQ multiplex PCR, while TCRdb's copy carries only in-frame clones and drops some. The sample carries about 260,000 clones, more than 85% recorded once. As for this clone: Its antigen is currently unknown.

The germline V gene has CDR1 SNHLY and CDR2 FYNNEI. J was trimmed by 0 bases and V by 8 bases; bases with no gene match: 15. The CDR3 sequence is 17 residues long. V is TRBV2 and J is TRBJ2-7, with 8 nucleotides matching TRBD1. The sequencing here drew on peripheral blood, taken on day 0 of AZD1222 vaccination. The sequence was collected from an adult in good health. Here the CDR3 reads CASRDPVTGGLSYEQYF. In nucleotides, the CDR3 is TGTGCCAGCCGAGATCCCGTCACAGGGGGGCTCTCCTACGAGCAGTACTTC.